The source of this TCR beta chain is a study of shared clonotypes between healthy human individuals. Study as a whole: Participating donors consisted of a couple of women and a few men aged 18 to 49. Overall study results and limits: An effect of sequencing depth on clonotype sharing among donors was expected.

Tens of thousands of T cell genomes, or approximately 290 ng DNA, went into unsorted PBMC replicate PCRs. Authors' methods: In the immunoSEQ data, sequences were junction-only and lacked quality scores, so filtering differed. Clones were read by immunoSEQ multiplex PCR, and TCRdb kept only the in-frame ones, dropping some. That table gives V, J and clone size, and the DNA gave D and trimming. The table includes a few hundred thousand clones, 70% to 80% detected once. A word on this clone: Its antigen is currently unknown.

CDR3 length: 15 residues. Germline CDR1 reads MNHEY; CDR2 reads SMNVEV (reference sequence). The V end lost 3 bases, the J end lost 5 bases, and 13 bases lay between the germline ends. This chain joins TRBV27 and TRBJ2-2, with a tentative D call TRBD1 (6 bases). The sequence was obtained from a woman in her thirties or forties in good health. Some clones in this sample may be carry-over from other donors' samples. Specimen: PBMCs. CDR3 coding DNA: TGTGCCAGCAGTTTGGGCAGGGGATTGACCGGGGAGCTGTTTTTT. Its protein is CASSLGRGLTGELFF.